This record looks at one T cell receptor beta chain sequence and its context. Tumor or blood genomic DNA was sequenced, with inputs of about 600 ng to 6,004 ng. The CDR3 is 15 residues long. CDR1 is SGHTA, CDR2 FQGNSA, per germline. V was cut by 5 bases and J by 5 bases, with 15 bases left in between. The table came from immunoSEQ multiplex PCR; TCRdb's copy has only in-frame clones and leaves some out. The sample shows roughly 48,000 clones, approximately 84% of them seen only once. This record belongs to a study of T cells in tumors after PD-1 blockade. This sequence was found in a human donor with basal cell carcinoma. Sequences were derived from PBMCs, sampled before anti-PD-1 treatment. This rearrangement joins TRBV7-2 to TRBJ1-4; D remains ambiguous. For the CDR3, the DNA is TGTGCCAGCAGCATCCGAGTGGCAGCAAATGAAAAACTGTTTTTT. Translating it yields CASSIRVAANEKLFF.